These 9 T cell receptor beta chains came from one sample sequenced in a study of cytomegalovirus exposure and HLA in healthy donors. Libraries were prepared by immunoSEQ multiplex PCR; TCRdb keeps only in-frame clonotypes and omits some of them. The sample holds under 150,000 clones; about 86% are singletons and the top ten take 2.9%. The specimen sequenced was PBMCs. The receptors stem from a man in his late teens or twenties in good health and CMV-seronegative.

The chain is built from TRBV4-3 and TRBJ1-1, with unresolved D. Trimming removed 1 base at V and 8 bases at J, with 5 bases between. CDR1 and CDR2 (germline): LGHNA, YSLEER. The CDR3 has 11 residues. The CDR3 protein is CASSQGLEAFF. The CDR3 DNA sequence: TGCGCCAGCAGCCAAGGACTGGAAGCTTTCTTT.

The genes are TRBV6-5 and TRBJ1-2; possible D gene TRBD1, 6 bases. This CDR3 spans 14 amino acids. V was clipped by 2 bases and J by 6 bases, with 13 bases between them. Germline values: CDR1 MNHEY, CDR2 SVGAGI. Here the CDR3 reads CASSYLAGVDGYTF. As DNA, the CDR3 is TGTGCCAGCAGTTACCTTGCAGGGGTGGATGGCTACACCTTC.

The V and J genes are TRBV19 and TRBJ1-4, with D perhaps TRBD1 (6 bases). The CDR3 totals 14 residues. Deletions cut 7 bases from V and 8 bases from J, with 17 bases between. Germline lookup yields CDR1 LNHDA and CDR2 SQIVND (reference sequence). CDR3 nucleotides: TGTGCCAGTATCCCTCGGGGGGGCCAAGAAAAACTGTTTTTT. Residues: CASIPRGGQEKLFF.

The chain combines TRBV7-2 with TRBJ2-5, with D maybe TRBD2 (6 bases). Germline lookup yields CDR1 SGHTA and CDR2 FQGNSA. The CDR3 length is 15 residues. Trimming removed 2 bases from V and 3 bases from J, with 13 bases in between. The CDR3 nucleotides are TGTGCCAGCAGCTTAACTTTTTCGGGGGAAGAGACCCAGTACTTC. Its protein is CASSLTFSGEETQYF. Together with reference TRBV7-2 and TRBJ2-5, the CDR3 gives the full variable domain: GAGVSQSPSNKVTEKGKDVELRCDPISGHTALYWYRQSLGQGLEFLIYFQGNSAPDKSGLPSDRFSAERTGGSVSTLTIQRTQQEDSAVYLCASSLTFSGEETQYFGPGTRLLVL.

Concerning this clone itself: In the same sample, other DNA sequences code for this CDR3. The chain has TRBV27 and TRBJ2-2; D not resolved. The CDR3 is 12 amino acids. The germline V gene has CDR1 MNHEY and CDR2 SMNVEV (reference sequence). V was clipped by 3 bases and J by 4 bases, with 3 bases between them. The CDR3 nucleotides are TGTGCCAGCAGTTTTCGCACCGGGGAGCTGTTTTTT. It codes for CASSFRTGELFF.

The chain has TRBV5-4 and TRBJ2-3; 16 bases map to TRBD2. V gave up 4 bases and J gave up 5 bases; unmatched junction bases: 7. Germline lookup yields CDR1 SGHNT and CDR2 YYREEE (reference sequence). The CDR3 extends over 17 amino acids. The CDR3 loop is CASSKGLAGGQGDTQYF. CDR3 in DNA: TGTGCCAGCAGCAAGGGACTAGCGGGGGGGCAGGGAGATACGCAGTATTTT.

This chain links TRBV5-6 with TRBJ2-7; TRBD2 matches at 8 bases. This CDR3 region has 15 residues. Per germline, CDR1 SGHDT and CDR2 YYEEEE. V shed 4 bases, J shed 2 bases, and the junction held 8 bases outside the gene matches. The CDR3 DNA reads TGTGCCAGCAGCGCAACGGATAGCGGGACCTACGAGCAGTACTTC. It yields the protein CASSATDSGTYEQYF.

V and J are TRBV5-6 and TRBJ2-3, with 8 bases aligning to TRBD1. Germline V CDR1 and CDR2: SGHDT, YYEEEE. V shed 4 bases and J 10 bases; nucleotides not matched to a gene: 20. The CDR3 is made up of 17 amino acids. The CDR3 DNA follows: TGTGCCAGCAGCCCACTAATCCCACAGGGGGTGCTGGGGGCGCAGTATTTT. Protein product: CASSPLIPQGVLGAQYF.

J is TRBJ2-1 and V is TRBV27, with 9 bases identical to TRBD2. V lost 10 bases and J lost 5; bases outside the gene matches: 6. The CDR3 spans 13 residues. Germline CDR1 is MNHEY and CDR2 is SMNVEV (reference sequence). CDR3 sequence (DNA): TGTGCCATCAAGACTAGCGGAAACAATGAGCAGTTCTTC. Protein: CAIKTSGNNEQFF.